This T cell receptor beta chain was documented in a study of T cells after yellow fever vaccination. Study-wide findings and caveats: A faster peak, day 5 versus 15, was reached by the weaker secondary response.

The CDR3 consists of 15 residues. CDR1 SGHVS and CDR2 FNYEAQ come from the germline V gene. V was cut by 6 bases and J by 4 bases, with 15 bases left in between. TCRdb independently ran MiXCR on the 5' RACE reads; one entry per CDR3 protein. The data hold under 550,000 distinct CDR3 sequences, with around a fifth observed a single time. With respect to this clonotype: The antigen is unknown.

The clonotype was recovered from a man between 18 and 35 years old who received the YFV17D yellow fever vaccine. V usage is TRBV7-6 and J usage is TRBJ2-2, with D perhaps TRBD1 (6 bases). The material was PBMCs, obtained 21 days after the first yellow fever vaccination. CDR3 region: CASRSRQELTGELFF. The CDR3 DNA reads TGTGCCAGCAGATCCCGACAGGAGCTCACCGGGGAGCTGTTTTTT.